This T cell receptor beta chain was sequenced during a study of T cells after yellow fever vaccination. Trimming removed 5 bases at V and 4 bases at J, with 12 bases between. The CDR3 runs to 14 residues. CDR1 is LNHNV and CDR2 is YYDKDF in the germline V gene (reference sequence). 5'RACE template switching produced TCR cDNA carrying a universal primer site and UMIs. Each CDR3 protein is one row after TCRdb ran MiXCR on the 5' RACE reads. The sample has about 320,000 distinct CDR3 sequences; over 3.5% are singletons. This clonotype came up many times. The material was PBMCs, obtained 15 days after the yellow fever booster vaccination. The genes are TRBV15 and TRBJ2-1; D is uncertain. The sequence was collected from a young man who received the YFV17D yellow fever vaccine. CDR3 residues: CATSPGPDYNEQFF. The DNA for the CDR3 is TGTGCCACCAGCCCCGGACCCGATTACAATGAGCAGTTCTTC.